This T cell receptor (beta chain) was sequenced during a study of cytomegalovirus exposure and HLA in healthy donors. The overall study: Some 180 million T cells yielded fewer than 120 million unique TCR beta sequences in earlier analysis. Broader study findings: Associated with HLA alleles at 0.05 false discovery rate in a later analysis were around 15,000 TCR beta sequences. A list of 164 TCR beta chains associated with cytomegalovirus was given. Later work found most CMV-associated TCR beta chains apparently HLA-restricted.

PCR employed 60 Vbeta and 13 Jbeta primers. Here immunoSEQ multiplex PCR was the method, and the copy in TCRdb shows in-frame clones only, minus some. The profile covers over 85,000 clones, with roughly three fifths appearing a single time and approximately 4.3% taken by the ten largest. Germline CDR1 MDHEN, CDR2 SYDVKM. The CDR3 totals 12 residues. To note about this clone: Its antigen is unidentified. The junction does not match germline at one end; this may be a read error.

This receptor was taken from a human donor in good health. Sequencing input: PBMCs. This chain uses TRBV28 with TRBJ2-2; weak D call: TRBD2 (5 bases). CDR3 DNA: TGTGCCAGCAGTTTCTTGACCGGGGAGCCGTTTTTT. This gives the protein CASSFLTGEPFF.